Sequencing of this T cell receptor (beta chain) was carried out in a study of blood T cell repertoires in COVID-19. Study-level information: The cDNA or gDNA used as material had been derived from T cells, B-cell-depleted T cells, or PBMCs.

Germline V gene sequence: CDR1 MNHEY, CDR2 SVGAGI. CDR3 length: 16 amino acids. The ends lost 4 bases at V and 5 bases at J; junction bases unmatched: 7. Per the original data handling: From reference gene primer amplification, estimates of nucleated cell counts were derived. Method: immunoSEQ multiplex PCR; TCRdb's copy keeps in-frame clones and lacks some. V and J calls and clone size follow that table, whereas D and trimming were derived from the DNA. Of fewer than 200,000 clones listed, almost 85% are singletons. V and J are TRBV6-5 and TRBJ2-3; 12 nucleotides match TRBD2. The material sequenced was peripheral blood. The clonotype comes from a man aged 40-49 years who had recovered from COVID-19. CDR3 bases: TGTGCCAGCAGTTCAGCCCTAGCGGGGGGGGGAGATACGCAGTATTTT. Protein sequence: CASSSALAGGGDTQYF.